This T cell receptor (beta chain) was documented in a study of blood T cells in healthy people across ages. Study-wide results and limits: The long-lived group displayed more naive CD4+ cells, plus higher diversity, than the aged donors did.

CDR3 length: 14 residues. Per germline, CDR1 SGHAT and CDR2 FQNNGV. With V trimmed by 5 bases and J by 9 bases, 3 bases remained unmatched. Around 10 milliliters was the volume of peripheral blood drawn from each donor. Primed by a sample-barcoded 5' primer and a J-beta primer mix, a second PCR proceeded for about 6 to 12 cycles. Paired-end reads containing CDR3 totaled no fewer than 2.5 million for each sample. Via MiXCR, TCRdb re-called the 5' RACE reads, giving one row per CDR3 protein. The sample lists hundreds of thousands of distinct CDR3 sequences; 46% were seen once. To note about this clonotype: Antigen specificity is unknown.

Material for sequencing was blood. The chain joins TRBV11-2 to TRBJ2-1; 14 bases align to TRBD2. The TCR was taken from a man older than 75 in good health. The CDR3 loop is CASSRTSGRLEQFF. The CDR3 bases are TGTGCCAGCAGCCGGACTAGCGGGAGGCTTGAGCAGTTCTTC.